Following are 8 T cell receptor beta chains from one sample sequenced in a study of T cell responses to AZD1222 COVID-19 vaccine. Only in-frame clones appear in the TCRdb table, and some are missing; sequencing was by immunoSEQ multiplex PCR. The sample shows around 160,000 clones, roughly four fifths of them seen only once. Sequencing used peripheral blood, obtained on day 0 of MenACWY control vaccination. These receptor sequences come from an adult in good health.

This clone was observed a single time. The V gene is TRBV14, the J gene TRBJ2-6; D remains ambiguous. The germline V gene has CDR1 SGHDN and CDR2 FVKESK. Trimming shortened V by 2 bases and J by 0 bases, and 14 bases separated the two germline ends. This CDR3 is 18 amino acids long. Here the CDR3 reads CASSQLPHASSGANVLTF. The CDR3 DNA follows: TGTGCCAGCAGCCAACTACCTCACGCGAGCTCTGGGGCCAACGTCCTGACTTTC.

The chain joins TRBV10-3 to TRBJ1-1; 7 nucleotides align to TRBD1. V lost 4 bases, J lost 0 bases, and 5 bases stayed unmatched. The CDR3 totals 15 residues. Germline CDR1 and CDR2: ENHRY and SYGVKD. CDR3 nucleotide sequence: TGTGCCATCAGTGGATGGGACAGCCTGAACACTGAAGCTTTCTTT. Translated, it gives CAISGWDSLNTEAFF.

The chain uses TRBV4-1 and TRBJ1-3, with D unresolved. Trimming left V 4 bases short and J 2 bases short, with 6 bases between. Germline V gene sequence: CDR1 MGHRA, CDR2 YSYEKL. This CDR3 is 13 amino acids long. The CDR3 DNA sequence: TGCGCCAGCAGCCTCCTAACTGGAAACACCATATATTTT. Encoded protein: CASSLLTGNTIYF.

The chain carries TRBV14 and TRBJ2-1; D may be TRBD1 or TRBD2 (5 bases each). V lost 4 bases to trimming and J lost 3 bases, with 19 bases between them. This CDR3 spans 17 amino acids. Germline V gene data show CDR1 as SGHDN and CDR2 as FVKESK. CDR3 sequence (DNA): TGTGCCAGCAGCCTTCCCGGGACCTACGCCCGCTACAATGAGCAGTTCTTC. It yields the protein CASSLPGTYARYNEQFF. Based on the CDR3 plus reference TRBV14 and TRBJ2-1, the full variable domain is EAGVTQFPSHSVIEKGQTVTLRCDPISGHDNLYWYRRVMGKEIKFLLHFVKESKQDESGMPNNRFLAERTGGTYSTLKVQPAELEDSGVYFCASSLPGTYARYNEQFFGPGTRLTVL.

This clone was picked up one time. This chain uses TRBV3-1 (or the pseudogene TRBV3-2) with TRBJ1-3, with D possibly TRBD1 on 5 matching bases. With 3 bases removed from V and 4 bases from J, the gap between germline ends came to 16 bases. This CDR3 region has 16 residues. Germline-derived CDR1 and CDR2 are LGHDT and YNNKEL (reference sequence). DNA of the CDR3: TGTGCCAGCAGCCAGGGCATCGGGGCCGCAGGAAACACCATATATTTT. Protein product: CASSQGIGAAGNTIYF.

The chain is built from TRBV19 and TRBJ1-3; 7 positions agree with TRBD1. V was pared by 4 bases and J by 8 bases, with 8 bases of the junction left unmatched. CDR3 length equals 14 residues. In germline, CDR1 is LNHDA, CDR2 SQIVND (reference sequence). In DNA form, the CDR3 reads TGTGCCAGTAGTACCCACAGGGGTTTGGACACCATATATTTT. Protein sequence: CASSTHRGLDTIYF.

V and J are TRBV9 and TRBJ1-3; D might be TRBD1 (5 bases). The germline V gene encodes CDR1 SGDLS and CDR2 YYNGEE. V lost 3 bases to trimming and J lost 0 bases, with 13 bases between them. This CDR3 contains 16 residues. CDR3 in DNA: TGTGCCAGCAGCGCCGTGGGGACCCTCTCTGGAAACACCATATATTTT. This encodes CASSAVGTLSGNTIYF. Complete variable domain (other parts from reference TRBV9 and TRBJ1-3): DSGVTQTPKHLITATGQRVTLRCSPRSGDLSVYWYQQSLDQGLQFLIQYYNGEERAKGNILERFSAQQFPDLHSELNLSSLELGDSALYFCASSAVGTLSGNTIYFGEGSWLTVV.

The table lists this clone with a count of one. The chain carries TRBV19 and TRBJ1-1, with TRBD1 matching 8 bases. The V segment lost 3 bases and the J segment 3 bases; nucleotides outside the gene matches: 6. Germline assignment: CDR1 LNHDA and CDR2 SQIVND (reference sequence). CDR3 length: 15 residues. CDR3 sequence: CASSILGQGDTEAFF. In DNA form, the CDR3 reads TGTGCCAGTAGTATTTTAGGACAGGGAGACACTGAAGCTTTCTTT.